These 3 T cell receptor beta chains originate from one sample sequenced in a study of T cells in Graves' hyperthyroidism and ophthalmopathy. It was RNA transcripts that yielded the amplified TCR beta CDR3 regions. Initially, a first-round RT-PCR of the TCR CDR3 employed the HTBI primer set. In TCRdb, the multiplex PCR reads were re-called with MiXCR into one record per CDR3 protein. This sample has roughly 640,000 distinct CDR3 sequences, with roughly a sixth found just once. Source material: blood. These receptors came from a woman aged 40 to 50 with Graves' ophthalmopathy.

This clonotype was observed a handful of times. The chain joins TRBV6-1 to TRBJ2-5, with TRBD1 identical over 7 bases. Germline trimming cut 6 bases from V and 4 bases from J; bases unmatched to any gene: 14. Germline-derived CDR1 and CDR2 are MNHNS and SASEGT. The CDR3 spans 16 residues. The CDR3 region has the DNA TGTGCCAGCAGACCCCGGGGACAGAAAGGGAGAGAGACCCAGTACTTC. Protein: CASRPRGQKGRETQYF.

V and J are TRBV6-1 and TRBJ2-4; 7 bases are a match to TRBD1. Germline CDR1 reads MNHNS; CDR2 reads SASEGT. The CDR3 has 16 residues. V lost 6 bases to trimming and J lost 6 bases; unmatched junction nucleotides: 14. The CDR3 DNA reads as TGTGCCAGCAGCTCTGCCCCGGGACAGCCCCGAAACATTCAGTACTTC. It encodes CASSSAPGQPRNIQYF.

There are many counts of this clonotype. CDR3 sequence reads: CASSQSGSGETQYF. The CDR3 bases are TGCGCCAGCAGCCAGAGCGGGAGTGGAGAGACCCAGTACTTC. The chain employs TRBV4-1 and TRBJ2-5; 8 positions match TRBD2. This CDR3 has 14 amino acids. Trimming removed 3 bases from V and 4 bases from J; junction bases left unmatched: 4. CDR1 MGHRA and CDR2 YSYEKL come from the germline V gene.